This T cell receptor (beta chain) was sequenced during a study of siplizumab effects on memory and regulatory T cells. Study-wide points: Naive T cell populations appeared to exhibit greater diversity than memory cells and appeared to be major alloresponse contributors. In siplizumab cultures, the suppressive function of proliferating Tregs remained unconfirmed. Controls showed an average of approximately 27% Treg-derived mappable alloreactive CD4+ clones, while siplizumab showed about 75%. Many proliferating CD4+ or CD8+ clones remained unclassified. Roughly 75-97% of them could not be assigned either a naive or a memory phenotype.

On this clone itself: Its specificity is not known.

Assay used: immunoSEQ multiplex PCR; TCRdb lists only in-frame clones, some missing. The sample has just over 50,000 clones, about 97% seen once. With V trimmed by 5 bases and J by 7 bases, 8 bases remained unmatched. This CDR3 has 15 residues. Germline V gene data show CDR1 as MDHEN and CDR2 as SYDVKM. The TCR comes from a human donor in good health. Sequenced: naive CD4+ T cells sorted from blood. The V gene is TRBV28, the J gene TRBJ2-1; 10 bases align to TRBD2. CDR3: CASSLLAGTENEQFF. As DNA, the CDR3 is TGTGCCAGCAGTCTACTAGCGGGAACTGAAAATGAGCAGTTCTTC.